The rows below give T cell receptor beta chains drawn from one sample of a study of CD8 T cells in ankylosing spondylitis. Each CDR3 protein is one row after TCRdb ran MiXCR on the 5' RACE reads. This sample has roughly 230,000 distinct CDR3 sequences, with about a sixth found just once. The sequenced sample consisted of blood, either unsorted or a sorted T cell fraction (not recorded which). The receptors shown here come from a male donor with ankylosing spondylitis or in good health (not recorded which). Each CDR3 is given with its conserved first and last residue. The D gene is left open where the match is weak. Rows give clone size only sometimes, using once, few, many, or a class for an expanded clone.

TRBV7-9,NA,few,TRBJ1-5,TGTGCCAGCAGCTTAGCTGGGGGTGCCCAGCCCCAGCATTTT,CASSLAGGAQPQHF
TRBV7-9,NA,NA,TRBJ2-7,TGTGCCAGCAGCCCAACTATGGGGGACGAGCAGTACTTC,CASSPTMGDEQYF
TRBV29-1,NA,NA,TRBJ2-1,TGCAGCGTTGAAAGGGGAGGGGACAGCTACTACAATGAGCAGTTCTTC,CSVERGGDSYYNEQFF
TRBV29-1,NA,few,TRBJ2-7,TGCAGCGTTGAGTTCAGCCAGGCGGGGATGGAGCAGTACTTC,CSVEFSQAGMEQYF
TRBV28,NA,few,TRBJ2-7,TGTGCCAGCAGCCACACCCGGGTCTCCTACGAGCAGTACTTC,CASSHTRVSYEQYF
TRBV4-3,TRBD1,few,TRBJ2-4,TGCGCCAGCAGCCGGGGGACAGGGTTAGACATTCAGTACTTC,CASSRGTGLDIQYF
TRBV12-3/TRBV12-4,TRBD2,few,TRBJ2-7,TGTGCCAGCAGCGCAACTAGCGGACTCTCCTACGAGCAGTACTTC,CASSATSGLSYEQYF
TRBV10-3,TRBD2,NA,TRBJ2-5,TGTGCCATCAGTGAAGCCGGGTTAGCGGGAGGGGAGACCCAGTACTTC,CAISEAGLAGGETQYF
TRBV29-1,NA,few,TRBJ2-1,TGCAGCGTTGCTATGATAGTAGGACAGAGCTCCTACAATGAGCAGTTCTTC,CSVAMIVGQSSYNEQFF
TRBV7-2,NA,many,TRBJ2-3,TGTGCCAGCAGCAATAGCGAGACAGATACGCAGTATTTT,CASSNSETDTQYF
TRBV4-2,TRBD2,NA,TRBJ2-7,TGTGCCAGCAGCACCTCTAGCGGGACTTCCTACGAGCAGTACTTC,CASSTSSGTSYEQYF
TRBV27,NA,NA,TRBJ2-1,TGTGCCAGCAGTTTAGGTGGACCCGTTGGGAATGAGCAGTTCTTC,CASSLGGPVGNEQFF
TRBV9,NA,NA,TRBJ2-1,TGTGCCAGCAGCGATCCCCTTGGCGGCGGCTCCTACAATGAGCAGTTCTTC,CASSDPLGGGSYNEQFF
TRBV12-3/TRBV12-4,NA,NA,TRBJ2-1,TGTGCCAGCAGGTCTCTAGAGGACGTGGGAAATGAGCAGTTCTTC,CASRSLEDVGNEQFF
TRBV12-3/TRBV12-4,TRBD2,few,TRBJ2-2,TGTGCCAGCAACACGGGACTAAACACCGGGGAGCTGTTTTTT,CASNTGLNTGELFF
TRBV6-1,TRBD2,NA,TRBJ2-1,TGTGCCAGCAGTACACGGGGGGGCAATGAGCAGTTCTTC,CASSTRGGNEQFF
TRBV28,TRBD1,many,TRBJ1-6,TGTGCCAGCAGTTTAACAGGGGATAATTCACCCCTCCACTTT,CASSLTGDNSPLHF
TRBV12-3/TRBV12-4,NA,NA,TRBJ2-7,TGTGCCAGCAGGGGGGGTCGTAGGGGGCAAGGGGAGCAGTACTTC,CASRGGRRGQGEQYF
TRBV12-3/TRBV12-4,TRBD1,NA,TRBJ1-5,TGTGCCAGCAGTCCGAACACAGGGGGCCTTAGCAATCAGCCCCAGCATTTT,CASSPNTGGLSNQPQHF
TRBV5-1,NA,NA,TRBJ1-2,TGCGCCAGCAGCTTGGGACGTATGGGGAATGGCTACACCTTC,CASSLGRMGNGYTF
TRBV4-1,TRBD1,many,TRBJ2-2,TGCGCCAGCAGCGACACAGGGGCCGGGGAGCTGTTTTTT,CASSDTGAGELFF
TRBV7-2,NA,few,TRBJ1-1,TGTGCCAGCACCCCCAGCCTCGGAGGGGGGAACACTGAAGCTTTCTTT,CASTPSLGGGNTEAFF
TRBV12-3/TRBV12-4,TRBD1,NA,TRBJ2-3,TGTGCCAGCGGACAGGGACCAGATACGCGGTATTTT,CASGQGPDTRYF
TRBV2,NA,NA,TRBJ2-7,TGTGCCAGCAGTGAAGCGCTGGAGGGATCTACCTACGAGCAGTACTTC,CASSEALEGSTYEQYF
TRBV7-9,TRBD1,few,TRBJ2-3,TGTGCCAGCAGCACAGGACAGGGCACAGATACGCAGTATTTT,CASSTGQGTDTQYF
TRBV20-1,TRBD1,NA,TRBJ2-7,TGCAGTGCTAGAGATCAGGGGGCCTACGAGCAGTACTTC,CSARDQGAYEQYF
TRBV14,NA,NA,TRBJ2-1,TGTGCCACCCAGTCTGGGAATGAGCAGTTCTTC,CATQSGNEQFF
TRBV7-2,TRBD2,many,TRBJ2-7,TGTGCCAGCAGCTTACTAGCGGGAGAACAGTCCTACGAGCAGTACTTC,CASSLLAGEQSYEQYF